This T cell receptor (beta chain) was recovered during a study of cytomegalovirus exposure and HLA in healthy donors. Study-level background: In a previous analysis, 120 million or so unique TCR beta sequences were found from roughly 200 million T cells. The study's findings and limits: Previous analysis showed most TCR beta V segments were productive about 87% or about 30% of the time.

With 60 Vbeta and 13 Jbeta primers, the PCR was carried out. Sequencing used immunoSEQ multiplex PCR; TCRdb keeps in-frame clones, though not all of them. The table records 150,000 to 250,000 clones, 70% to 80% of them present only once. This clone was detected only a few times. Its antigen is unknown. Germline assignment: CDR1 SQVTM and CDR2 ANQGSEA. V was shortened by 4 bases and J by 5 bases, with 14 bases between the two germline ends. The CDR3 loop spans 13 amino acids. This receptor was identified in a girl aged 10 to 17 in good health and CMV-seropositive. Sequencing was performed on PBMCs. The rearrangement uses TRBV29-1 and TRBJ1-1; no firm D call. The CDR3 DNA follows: TGCAGCGTTGTTGGCGGCCGTGGGACTGAAGCTTTCTTT. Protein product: CSVVGGRGTEAFF.